The 9 T cell receptor beta chains reported below all come from one sample, sequenced in a study of blood T cell repertoires in COVID-19. Clones were sequenced by immunoSEQ multiplex PCR, and TCRdb holds only the in-frame ones, with some missing. The profile shows 200,000 to 300,000 clones, approximately 90% of them singletons. Sequenced input: peripheral blood. Receptors originate from a middle-aged woman with acute or convalescent COVID-19.

The J gene is TRBJ1-4, the V gene TRBV28, with TRBD1 matching 8 bases. Looked up from germline, CDR1 is MDHEN and CDR2 is SYDVKM. Losses at the gene ends were 5 bases for V and 7 bases for J; bases not matched to a gene: 15. This CDR3 has 17 residues. This CDR3 is CASSPWDRPAGSEKLFF. The CDR3 DNA is TGTGCCAGCAGTCCCTGGGACAGGCCCGCGGGGAGTGAAAAACTGTTTTTT.

The chain is built from TRBV19 and TRBJ2-5; D remains unclear. The ends were cut back, 4 bases at V and 4 bases at J, with 10 bases in the middle. Germline V gene lookup returns CDR1 LNHDA and CDR2 SQIVND (reference sequence). This CDR3 is built from 13 residues. For the CDR3, the DNA is TGTGCCAGTAGTAATACAGTTGTAGAGACCCAGTACTTC. Encoded protein: CASSNTVVETQYF.

The chain is built from TRBV6-1 and TRBJ2-3, with 8 bases lining up with TRBD2. CDR1 MNHNS and CDR2 SASEGT come from the germline V gene. The V segment lost 3 bases and the J segment 4 bases; nucleotides outside the gene matches: 9. CDR3 size: 16 residues. In nucleotides, the CDR3 is TGTGCCAGCAGTGAGTGGGCTAGCGGGTGGGCAGATACGCAGTATTTT. It encodes CASSEWASGWADTQYF.

Remarks on this clone: Other DNA sequences in the same sample also yield this CDR3. V and J are TRBV5-1 and TRBJ1-5; 8 bases map to TRBD1. V lost 4 bases to trimming and J lost 1 base; unmatched junction nucleotides: 1. The CDR3 is made up of 14 amino acids. Per germline, CDR1 SGHRS and CDR2 YFSETQ. This CDR3 is CASSPGGSNQPQHF. Here the CDR3 DNA reads TGCGCCAGCAGCCCAGGGGGCAGCAATCAGCCCCAGCATTTT.

The V call is TRBV7-9, the J call TRBJ2-5, with TRBD1 matching over 9 bases. Germline CDR1 and CDR2: SEHNR and FQNEAQ (reference sequence). V lost 5 bases, J lost 3 bases, and 10 bases stayed unmatched. The CDR3 runs to 16 residues. The DNA for the CDR3 is TGTGCCAGCAGCCTGACCGGGACAGGGCTTAAAGAGACCCAGTACTTC. Residues: CASSLTGTGLKETQYF. Full variable domain (missing parts from reference TRBV7-9 and TRBJ2-5): DTGVSQNPRHKITKRGQNVTFRCDPISEHNRLYWYRQTLGQGPEFLTYFQNEAQLEKSRLLSDRFSAERPKGSFSTLEIQRTEQGDSAMYLCASSLTGTGLKETQYFGPGTRLLVL.

The CDR3 protein is CASSSSSGGNTEAFF. As DNA, the CDR3 is TGTGCCAGCAGTTCCTCGTCAGGGGGGAACACTGAAGCTTTCTTT. The V and J genes are TRBV5-6 and TRBJ1-1; the match to TRBD1 covers 7 bases. The germline CDR1 and CDR2 sequences are SGHDT and YYEEEE. The CDR3 has 15 amino acids. J gave up 1 base and V 5 bases, and 8 bases lay outside the gene matches.

A single count supports this clone. The CDR3 sequence is CASTTGDETQYF. For the CDR3, the DNA is TGTGCCAGCACGACAGGGGACGAGACCCAGTACTTC. The chain couples TRBV18 to TRBJ2-5; 8 nucleotides match TRBD1. J gave up 5 bases and V 8 bases, and 4 bases lay outside the gene matches. The CDR3 loop spans 12 amino acids. In germline, CDR1 is KGHSH, CDR2 LQKENI.

This clone was counted between two and nine times. The chain has TRBV2 and TRBJ1-6; TRBD1 aligns across 7 bases. Germline V CDR1 and CDR2: SNHLY, FYNNEI. V dropped 6 bases and J dropped 6; count of bases not matched to a gene: 8. CDR3 size: 15 residues. The CDR3 here is CASSPTGTSNSPLHF. In DNA form, the CDR3 reads TGTGCCAGCAGCCCGACAGGGACGAGTAATTCACCCCTCCACTTT.

The V and J genes are TRBV25-1 and TRBJ1-2; the D gene is possibly TRBD1 (6 bases). V was trimmed by 0 bases and J by 6 bases, leaving 11 bases between them. CDR3 length equals 14 residues. Germline loops: CDR1 MGHDK, CDR2 SYGVNS. The CDR3 loop reads CASSEYGGANGYTF. The CDR3 region has the DNA TGTGCCAGCAGTGAATATGGGGGGGCTAATGGCTACACCTTC.